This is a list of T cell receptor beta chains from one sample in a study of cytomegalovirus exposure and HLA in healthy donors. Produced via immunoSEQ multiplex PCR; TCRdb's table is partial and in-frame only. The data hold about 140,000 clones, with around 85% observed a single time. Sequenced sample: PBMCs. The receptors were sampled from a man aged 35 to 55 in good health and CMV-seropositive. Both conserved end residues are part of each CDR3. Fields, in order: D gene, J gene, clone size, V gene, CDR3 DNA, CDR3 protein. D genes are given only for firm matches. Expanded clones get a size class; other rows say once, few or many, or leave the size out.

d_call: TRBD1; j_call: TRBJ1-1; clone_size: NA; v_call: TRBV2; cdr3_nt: TGTGCCAGCAGTGGCGGGACAGGGCCGAACACTGAAGCTTTCTTT; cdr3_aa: CASSGGTGPNTEAFF
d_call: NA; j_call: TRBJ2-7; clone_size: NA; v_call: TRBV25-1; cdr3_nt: TGTGCCAGCAGTAGAGGCGGAGGGATAACCTACGAGCAGTACTTC; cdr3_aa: CASSRGGGITYEQYF
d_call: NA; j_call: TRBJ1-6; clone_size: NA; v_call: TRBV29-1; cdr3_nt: TGCAGCGTTGATGGGGCCACTGAACCGGGCCCTTCACCCCTCCACTTT; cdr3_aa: CSVDGATEPGPSPLHF
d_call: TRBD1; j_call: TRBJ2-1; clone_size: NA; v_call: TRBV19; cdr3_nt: TGTGCCAGTAGTATAGGGACAGGGGGCAACAATGAGCAGTTCTTC; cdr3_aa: CASSIGTGGNNEQFF
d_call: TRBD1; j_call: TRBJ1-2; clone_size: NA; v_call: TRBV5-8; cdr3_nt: TGTGCCAGCAGCTTTACAGGGGTGGGTGGCTACACCTTC; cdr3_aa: CASSFTGVGGYTF
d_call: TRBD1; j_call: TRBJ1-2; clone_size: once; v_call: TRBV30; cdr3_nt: TGTGCCTGGACAGGGGGAAACTATGGCTACACCTTC; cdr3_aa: CAWTGGNYGYTF
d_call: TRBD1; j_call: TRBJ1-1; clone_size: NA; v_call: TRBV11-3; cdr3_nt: TGTGCCAGCAGCATGACAGGGTTGGACACTGAAGCTTTCTTT; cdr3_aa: CASSMTGLDTEAFF
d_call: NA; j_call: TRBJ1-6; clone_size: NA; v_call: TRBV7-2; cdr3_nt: TGTGCCAGCAGCTTAGGAGAGCTTCTGAATTCACCCCTCCACTTT; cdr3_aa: CASSLGELLNSPLHF
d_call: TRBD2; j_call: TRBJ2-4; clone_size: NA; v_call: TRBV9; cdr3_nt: TGTGCCAGCAGCGCTACTAGCGGGAGCGGGGCCAAAAACATTCAGTACTTC; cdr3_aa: CASSATSGSGAKNIQYF
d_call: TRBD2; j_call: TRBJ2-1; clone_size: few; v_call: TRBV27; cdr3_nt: TGTGCCAGCAGTTTCGGGGGGAGCTGGAATGAGCAGTTCTTC; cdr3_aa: CASSFGGSWNEQFF
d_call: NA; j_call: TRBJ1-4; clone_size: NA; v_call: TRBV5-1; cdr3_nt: TGCGCCAGCAGCCCCCTCTCGGGAGGGGGTGAAAAACTGTTTTTT; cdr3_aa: CASSPLSGGGEKLFF
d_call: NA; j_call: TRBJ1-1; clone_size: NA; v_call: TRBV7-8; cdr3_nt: TGTGCCAGCAGCGGCGGGGCTTCCTTACACAACACTGAAGCTTTCTTT; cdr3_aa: CASSGGASLHNTEAFF
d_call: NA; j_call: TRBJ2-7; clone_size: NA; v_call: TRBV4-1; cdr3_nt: TGCGCCAGCAGCCAAGGCTGGGGCGAAGGTGGCTATTTCCACGAGCAGTACTTC; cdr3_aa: CASSQGWGEGGYFHEQYF